This TCR beta chain was sequenced in a study of blood T cells in healthy people across ages. General study results and limits: For the donors, CMV status was unknown and possibly confounded expanded clonotype changes. Reliance upon unsorted PBMCs precluded definitive naive versus antigen-experienced comparison. Researchers judged that diversity estimates from one million T cells fell short of true values. It was the long-lived donors that had more naive CD4+ cells and higher diversity than aged donors.

A remark on this clonotype: Its specificity is not known.

Combining a sample-barcoded 5' primer with a J-beta primer mix, a second PCR ran for about 7 to 12 cycles. TCRdb re-called the 5' RACE reads through MiXCR, storing one row per CDR3 protein. Among about 730,000 distinct CDR3 sequences listed, roughly 44% were seen once. Germline V gene sequence: CDR1 DFQATT, CDR2 SNEGSKA (reference sequence). Trimming removed 6 bases from V and 2 bases from J; junction bases left unmatched: 10. There are 14 residues in the CDR3. V is TRBV20-1 and J is TRBJ2-7; 7 bases agree with TRBD1. Sequencing was performed on blood. The source is a woman aged 60-75 years in good health. This chain's CDR3 is CSAHQTGLAYEQYF. The CDR3, as DNA: TGCAGTGCCCATCAGACAGGGTTGGCCTACGAGCAGTACTTC.